A selection of T cell receptor beta chains follows, all from one sample in a study of Ad26.COV2.S vaccination and SARS-CoV-2 variants. Assay used: immunoSEQ multiplex PCR; TCRdb lists only in-frame clones, some missing. The table has 400,000 to 450,000 clones, over 80% seen once. Sequencing used peripheral blood, obtained in a trial of Ad26.COV2.S vaccine versus placebo. These receptors all come from a person aged 18 to 59 who received the Ad26.COV2.S COVID-19 vaccine or a placebo. CDR3s include the opening cysteine and the closing phenylalanine or tryptophan. The order of the fields is J gene, V gene, D gene, clone size, CDR3 length, CDR3 DNA, CDR3 protein. The D gene is left open where the match is weak. Clone sizes are given selectively: once, few, many, or a class where the clone is expanded.

>TRBJ2-5|TRBV2|TRBD1|-|14
TGTGCCAGCGGGGGCAGGGGGCGTTTCGAGACCCAGTACTTC
CASGGRGRFETQYF
>TRBJ1-6|TRBV7-9|TRBD1|-|17
TGTGCCAGCAGCGGAGGGGGCGGTAGCTCCTATAATTCACCCCTCCACTTT
CASSGGGGSSYNSPLHF
>TRBJ2-5|TRBV28|-|few|12
TGTGCCAGCAGTATCAGTACAGAGACCCAGTACTTC
CASSISTETQYF
>TRBJ1-3|TRBV19|-|-|13
TGTGCCAGTAGTATGACTTCCACCCCAATTCTATATTTT
CASSMTSTPILYF
>TRBJ2-6|TRBV6-5|-|-|15
TGTGCCAGCAGCGACAGGTATGCTGGGGCCAACGTCCTGACTTTC
CASSDRYAGANVLTF
>TRBJ2-6|TRBV28|TRBD1|-|16
TGTGCCAGCGCCACAGGGGAACGCTCTGGGGCCAACGTCCTGACTTTC
CASATGERSGANVLTF
>TRBJ2-7|TRBV7-9|TRBD1|-|18
TGTGCCAGCAGCTTAAGGACAGGGGGCGCGGGTCTTGTTAACGAGCAGTACTTC
CASSLRTGGAGLVNEQYF
>TRBJ2-7|TRBV4-3|-|-|14
TGCGCCAGCAGCCGGGGCCCCGGCTCCTACGAGCAGTACTTC
CASSRGPGSYEQYF
>TRBJ1-3|TRBV11-2|TRBD1|-|19
TGTGCCAGCAGCTTAGCTATACCCATACAGGGGAGCTCTGGAAACACCATATATTTT
CASSLAIPIQGSSGNTIYF
>TRBJ2-7|TRBV11-2|TRBD1|once|15
TGTGCCAGCAGCTTAGGGGACAGGAGCTCCTACGAGCAGTACTTC
CASSLGDRSSYEQYF
>TRBJ1-4|TRBV18|-|once|19
TGTGCCAGCTCACCGAAGGAGAAAAAGCTCCCTGCAACTAATGAAAAACTGTTTTTT
CASSPKEKKLPATNEKLFF
>TRBJ2-5|TRBV6-1|-|once|14
TGTGCCAGCAGTGAATTAGCGCTGAGAGAGACCCAGTACTTC
CASSELALRETQYF
>TRBJ2-5|TRBV28|-|-|14
TGTGCCAGCCGAACCTCTGGGGGAGTAGAGACCCAGTACTTC
CASRTSGGVETQYF
>TRBJ2-6|TRBV5-1|-|once|14
TGCGCCAGCAGCTCCGCCTCTGGGGCCAACGTCCTGACTTTC
CASSSASGANVLTF
>TRBJ2-1|TRBV3-1/TRBV3-2|-|-|12
TGTGCCAGCAGCCAACGTGGACGTGAGCAGTTCTTC
CASSQRGREQFF
>TRBJ2-5|TRBV7-9|-|-|11
TGTGCCAGCAGCTTAGTCGAGACCCAGTACTTC
CASSLVETQYF
>TRBJ2-5|TRBV9|-|-|13
TGTGCCAGCAGCGTAGAACGGGACCAGACCCAGTACTTC
CASSVERDQTQYF
>TRBJ2-7|TRBV27|-|-|12
TGTGCCAGTGGACTCTCCTCCTACGAGCAGTACTTC
CASGLSSYEQYF
>TRBJ1-1|TRBV13|-|-|16
TGTGCCAGCAGCTTAGTTTCCGAGCCTCCGAACACTGAAGCTTTCTTT
CASSLVSEPPNTEAFF
>TRBJ2-7|TRBV19|TRBD1|-|13
TGTGCCAGCAGTCAGGGGGCTCCCTACGAGCAGTACTTC
CASSQGAPYEQYF
>TRBJ2-4|TRBV3-1/TRBV3-2|-|-|17
TGTGCCAGCAGCCAAGTGAGGGATCTGGGAATCGGAAACATTCAGTACTTC
CASSQVRDLGIGNIQYF
>TRBJ2-2|TRBV25-1|-|-|15
TGTGCCAGCAGGGAGGCATCGGGTGGCCCCGGGGAGCTGTTTTTT
CASREASGGPGELFF
>TRBJ1-5|TRBV18|TRBD1|-|13
TGTGCCAGCTCCCGACAGGGGTATCAGCCCCAGCATTTT
CASSRQGYQPQHF
>TRBJ2-3|TRBV28|TRBD2|-|17
TGTGCCAGCAGTTGGGTGGGTTTGCGGGGGGGCACAGATACGCAGTATTTT
CASSWVGLRGGTDTQYF
>TRBJ2-7|TRBV5-1|TRBD1|-|14
TGCGCCAGCAGCCTGGCGGGCAGGGGGTCGGTGCAGTACTTC
CASSLAGRGSVQYF
>TRBJ1-1|TRBV27|TRBD1|-|13
TGTGCCAGCCGGACAGGGGAGAACACTGAAGCTTTCTTT
CASRTGENTEAFF
>TRBJ2-4|TRBV24-1|TRBD1|once|14
TGTGCCACCAGTGACCCGGGACAGGGGGGCATTCAGTACTTC
CATSDPGQGGIQYF
>TRBJ1-4|TRBV6-1|-|-|13
TGTGCCAGCAGTGAAGTAGGTCGCGAAAAACTGTTTTTT
CASSEVGREKLFF
>TRBJ2-1|TRBV24-1|TRBD1|-|15
TGTGCCACCAGTGACCAAGGGACAGCCTACAATGAGCAGTTCTTC
CATSDQGTAYNEQFF